This T cell receptor (beta chain) emerged from a study of graft-versus-host responses after intestinal transplantation. At the level of the study: The transplants performed in recipients were multivisceral, liver-intestinal, or isolated intestinal. Anti-thymocyte globulin served as induction for all recipients, who then took tacrolimus and steroids for about three years. Study-wide points: High graft-versus-host to host-versus-graft T cell clonal ratios marked allografts of patients with graft-donor macrochimerism. Levels of circulating GvH clones at their peak were associated with early post-transplant HvG declines.

The table came from immunoSEQ multiplex PCR; TCRdb's copy has only in-frame clones and leaves some out. The data contain roughly 8,600 clones, roughly 90% of them seen just once; the ten biggest clones take up around 1.4%. Worth noting for this clone: The antigen remains unidentified.

V lost 0 bases to trimming and J lost 4 bases; unmatched junction nucleotides: 3. Germline CDR1 reads MRHNA; CDR2 reads SNTAGT. This CDR3 is 15 amino acids long. The chain combines TRBV6-4 with TRBJ2-5; 9 nucleotides match TRBD2. The sequencing here drew on PBMCs, taken around 31 days after intestinal transplant. This TCR was recovered from a human patient who received an intestinal transplant, so some T cells may come from the graft donor. The CDR3 spells CASSDSFSGGETQYF. The CDR3 DNA reads as TGTGCCAGCAGTGACTCTTTTAGCGGGGGAGAGACCCAGTACTTC.